This TCR beta chain was observed in a study of identical twins. Each CDR3 protein gets one entry after TCRdb re-called the 5' RACE reads with MiXCR. The sample lists 250,000 or so distinct CDR3 sequences, about an eighth seen once, with roughly 4% in the top ten. This CDR3 contains 15 residues. Per germline, CDR1 SEHNR and CDR2 FQNEAQ (reference sequence). V lost 4 bases to trimming and J lost 6 bases; unmatched junction nucleotides: 6. The sample was also reused in another study, on yellow fever vaccine responses in identical twins.

Material for sequencing was memory (CD45RO+) T cells sorted from blood. The J gene is TRBJ1-5, the V gene TRBV7-9, with 10 bases that match TRBD1. The receptor's source is a woman aged 18-30 years in good health. The chain's CDR3 is CASSYDRGPGQPQHF. CDR3 DNA: TGTGCCAGCAGCTATGACAGGGGGCCGGGTCAGCCCCAGCATTTT.